Each of the 6 T cell receptor beta chains below was sequenced from the same sample in a study of cytomegalovirus exposure and HLA in healthy donors. Here immunoSEQ multiplex PCR was the method, and the copy in TCRdb shows in-frame clones only, minus some. The sample holds about 98,000 clones, roughly 87% seen once. Sequences were obtained from PBMCs. These receptors were obtained from a young woman in good health and CMV-seronegative.

The chain carries TRBV7-8 and TRBJ1-4; 7 nucleotides agree with TRBD1. Germline values: CDR1 SGHVS, CDR2 FQNEAQ. This CDR3 region has 13 residues. The ends lost 3 bases at V and 8 bases at J; junction bases unmatched: 3. The CDR3 sequence is CASSLDRPEKLFF. The DNA for the CDR3 is TGTGCCAGCAGCTTGGACAGGCCGGAAAAACTGTTTTTT.

The J gene is TRBJ1-4, the V gene TRBV6-5; D unresolved. Germline assignment: CDR1 MNHEY and CDR2 SVGAGI. CDR3 size: 14 residues. V lost 7 bases and J 8 bases, leaving 17 bases between the germline ends. The CDR3 DNA sequence: TGTGCCAGCACCAAACACCAAATGGAGGAAAAACTGTTTTTT. Protein sequence: CASTKHQMEEKLFF.

This chain joins TRBV11-1 and TRBJ1-1; TRBD1 is a possible D gene (6 bases). Trimming removed 1 base from V and 1 base from J, with 10 bases in between. The CDR3 sequence is 15 residues long. The germline gives CDR1 SGHAT, CDR2 FQDESV (reference sequence). The CDR3 coding sequence is TGTGCCAGCAGCTTAGGCCCCAGGGGGAACACTGAAGCTTTCTTT. Translated, it gives CASSLGPRGNTEAFF.

A few counts support this clone. The CDR3 loop reads CASSDRTRDEKLFF. The CDR3 DNA reads as TGTGCCAGCAGCGACAGGACCCGGGATGAAAAACTGTTTTTT. This rearrangement joins TRBV6-5 to TRBJ1-4; tentatively, D is TRBD1 (6 bases). Trimming removed 6 bases from V and 6 bases from J, with 14 bases in between. CDR3 size: 14 residues. CDR1 and CDR2 from the germline V gene are MNHEY and SVGAGI.

The genes are TRBV6-1 and TRBJ2-3, with unresolved D. The ends were cut back, 6 bases at V and 1 base at J, with 8 bases in the middle. The germline CDR1 and CDR2 sequences are MNHNS and SASEGT. The CDR3 contains 13 residues. CDR3 sequence reads: CASRAPGTDTQYF. The CDR3 DNA sequence: TGTGCCAGCAGGGCCCCAGGCACAGATACGCAGTATTTT.

This chain connects TRBV28 to TRBJ1-1, with TRBD1 identical over 8 bases. CDR3 length: 14 amino acids. Germline values: CDR1 MDHEN, CDR2 SYDVKM. With V trimmed by 1 base and J by 6 bases, 4 bases remained unmatched. The CDR3 loop reads CASSLSGTGSEAFF. The CDR3 bases are TGTGCCAGCAGTTTATCTGGGACAGGTTCTGAAGCTTTCTTT.